The rows below give T cell receptor beta chains drawn from one sample of a study of shared clonotypes between healthy human individuals. Sequenced by immunoSEQ multiplex PCR; TCRdb stores in-frame clones only, minus some. The repertoire holds approximately 530,000 clones, with approximately 95% as singletons. The specimen sequenced was naive CD4+ T cells sorted from blood. Receptors were obtained from a young woman in good health. The CDR3 runs from the conserved cysteine through the conserved F or W. The order of the fields is clone size, D gene, V gene, J gene, CDR3 length, CDR3 DNA, CDR3 protein. The D gene is left open where the match is weak. Clone size appears in some rows only: once, few, many, or a class for an expanded clone.

abundance: .; d_gene: .; v_gene: TRBV6-5; j_gene: TRBJ2-3; len: 13; CDR3nt: TGTGCCAGCAGTTATAGGGTGGCAGATACGCAGTATTTT; CDR3aa: CASSYRVADTQYF
abundance: .; d_gene: .; v_gene: TRBV28; j_gene: TRBJ1-2; len: 15; CDR3nt: TGTGCCAGCAGTCCTCCGGGGGGCAGGGTGGTAGGCTACACCTTC; CDR3aa: CASSPPGGRVVGYTF
abundance: .; d_gene: TRBD2; v_gene: TRBV5-4; j_gene: TRBJ2-7; len: 13; CDR3nt: TGTGCCGGCGGGACTAGCGTAGGCTACGAGCAGTACTTC; CDR3aa: CAGGTSVGYEQYF
abundance: .; d_gene: .; v_gene: TRBV7-9; j_gene: TRBJ2-2; len: 17; CDR3nt: TGTGCCAGCAGCTTAGCTAAAGGAGTGATGAACACCGGGGAGCTGTTTTTT; CDR3aa: CASSLAKGVMNTGELFF
abundance: few; d_gene: TRBD1; v_gene: TRBV14; j_gene: TRBJ1-1; len: 12; CDR3nt: TGTGCCAGCAGCGGGACAGGGTCTGAAGCTTTCTTT; CDR3aa: CASSGTGSEAFF
abundance: .; d_gene: .; v_gene: TRBV11-2; j_gene: TRBJ2-7; len: 14; CDR3nt: TGTGCCAGCAGCTTTGGTAGGTCGACCTACGAGCAGTACTTC; CDR3aa: CASSFGRSTYEQYF
abundance: .; d_gene: .; v_gene: TRBV4-1; j_gene: TRBJ2-3; len: 14; CDR3nt: TGCGCCAGCAGCCCCCCGACAGGTACAGATACGCAGTATTTT; CDR3aa: CASSPPTGTDTQYF
abundance: .; d_gene: .; v_gene: TRBV29-1; j_gene: TRBJ2-5; len: 13; CDR3nt: TGCAGCGTCGGTGGGAGTCGCCAAGAGACCCAGTACTTC; CDR3aa: CSVGGSRQETQYF
abundance: .; d_gene: TRBD1; v_gene: TRBV27; j_gene: TRBJ2-7; len: 14; CDR3nt: TGTGCCAGCAGTTCCCGGGACAGGGGTTACGAGCAGTACTTC; CDR3aa: CASSSRDRGYEQYF
abundance: .; d_gene: TRBD1; v_gene: TRBV12-5; j_gene: TRBJ1-2; len: 13; CDR3nt: TGTGCTAGTGGGAAACAGGGGGCTTATGGCTACACCTTC; CDR3aa: CASGKQGAYGYTF
abundance: .; d_gene: .; v_gene: TRBV5-1; j_gene: TRBJ2-5; len: 15; CDR3nt: TGCGCCAGCAGCTTGACGGGACGGTTCCAAGAGACCCAGTACTTC; CDR3aa: CASSLTGRFQETQYF
abundance: .; d_gene: .; v_gene: TRBV29-1; j_gene: TRBJ1-2; len: 12; CDR3nt: TGCAGCGTGGGGACCGACCACTATGGCTACACCTTC; CDR3aa: CSVGTDHYGYTF
abundance: .; d_gene: .; v_gene: TRBV28; j_gene: TRBJ2-2; len: 16; CDR3nt: TGTGCCAGCAGTGGGACGGTGCGTGGGAAGACCGGGGAGCTGTTTTTT; CDR3aa: CASSGTVRGKTGELFF
abundance: .; d_gene: .; v_gene: TRBV11-2; j_gene: TRBJ2-1; len: 16; CDR3nt: TGTGCCAGCAGCATAAGTGCTAAAACTAGCTCCGGTGAGCAGTTCTTC; CDR3aa: CASSISAKTSSGEQFF
abundance: .; d_gene: .; v_gene: TRBV15; j_gene: TRBJ2-7; len: 15; CDR3nt: TGTGCCACCAGCAAACAAAGCGGACCGACGTACGAGCAGTACTTC; CDR3aa: CATSKQSGPTYEQYF
abundance: .; d_gene: TRBD2; v_gene: TRBV29-1; j_gene: TRBJ2-7; len: 15; CDR3nt: TGCAGCGTTGAAAAAGCGGGAGGAGCCTCCTACGAGCAGTACTTC; CDR3aa: CSVEKAGGASYEQYF
abundance: .; d_gene: .; v_gene: TRBV28; j_gene: TRBJ2-1; len: 14; CDR3nt: TGTGCCAGCAGTCCCGAGGGCGCGGGCAATGAGCAGTTCTTC; CDR3aa: CASSPEGAGNEQFF
abundance: .; d_gene: .; v_gene: TRBV18; j_gene: TRBJ1-1; len: 14; CDR3nt: TGTGCCAGCTCACCAGGGGGGGTAGGAACTGAAGCTTTCTTT; CDR3aa: CASSPGGVGTEAFF
abundance: .; d_gene: .; v_gene: TRBV29-1; j_gene: TRBJ1-2; len: 13; CDR3nt: TGCAGCGGCACGCAGGGGTACGGCTATGGTTACACCTTC; CDR3aa: CSGTQGYGYGYTF
abundance: .; d_gene: .; v_gene: TRBV11-2; j_gene: TRBJ1-3; len: 14; CDR3nt: TGTGCCAGCAGCGCCTTGAGCTCTGGAAACACCATATATTTT; CDR3aa: CASSALSSGNTIYF
abundance: .; d_gene: .; v_gene: TRBV29-1; j_gene: TRBJ2-1; len: 12; CDR3nt: TGCAGCGTTGTTAGGATAAGGGATGAGCAGTTCTTC; CDR3aa: CSVVRIRDEQFF
abundance: .; d_gene: .; v_gene: TRBV28; j_gene: TRBJ1-1; len: 14; CDR3nt: TGTGCCAGCAGTTTAATATGGGGTTTCTCTGAAGCTTTCTTT; CDR3aa: CASSLIWGFSEAFF
abundance: .; d_gene: .; v_gene: TRBV7-6; j_gene: TRBJ1-1; len: 12; CDR3nt: TGTGCCAGCAGCTTACCCGGGACTGAAGCTTTCTTT; CDR3aa: CASSLPGTEAFF
abundance: .; d_gene: .; v_gene: TRBV5-1; j_gene: TRBJ2-5; len: 14; CDR3nt: TGCGCCAGCAGCCTCCGGAGCCAACAAGAGACCCAGTACTTC; CDR3aa: CASSLRSQQETQYF
abundance: .; d_gene: TRBD2; v_gene: TRBV5-5; j_gene: TRBJ2-7; len: 17; CDR3nt: TGTGCCAGCAGCACACGGACTAGCGGGAGATTAACCTACGAGCAGTACTTC; CDR3aa: CASSTRTSGRLTYEQYF
abundance: .; d_gene: .; v_gene: TRBV7-9; j_gene: TRBJ1-3; len: 18; CDR3nt: TGTGCCAGCAGCTTAAGGGTTTCTTGGGGGGCCTCTGGAAACACCATATATTTT; CDR3aa: CASSLRVSWGASGNTIYF
abundance: .; d_gene: .; v_gene: TRBV29-1; j_gene: TRBJ1-5; len: 12; CDR3nt: .; CDR3aa: CSVGAGNQPQRF
abundance: .; d_gene: TRBD1; v_gene: TRBV19; j_gene: TRBJ1-1; len: 15; CDR3nt: TGTGCCAGTAGTATGGACCCAGGGGGCTATATCGAAGCTTTCTTT; CDR3aa: CASSMDPGGYIEAFF
abundance: .; d_gene: .; v_gene: TRBV6-1; j_gene: TRBJ1-1; len: 13; CDR3nt: TGTGCCAGCAGTGGATTAGACAGGACTGAAGCTTTCTTT; CDR3aa: CASSGLDRTEAFF
abundance: .; d_gene: TRBD1; v_gene: TRBV19; j_gene: TRBJ1-2; len: 15; CDR3nt: TGTGCCAGTAGTACCCAGGACAGGACAAACTATGGCTACACCTTC; CDR3aa: CASSTQDRTNYGYTF
abundance: .; d_gene: .; v_gene: TRBV2; j_gene: TRBJ2-3; len: 17; CDR3nt: TGTGCCATCAAAGGGGTTCCGGGGAGACCTAGCACAGATACGCAGTATTTT; CDR3aa: CAIKGVPGRPSTDTQYF
abundance: .; d_gene: TRBD1; v_gene: TRBV6-6; j_gene: TRBJ1-1; len: 15; CDR3nt: TGTGCCAGCAGTTACTCGAGCCAGGGGGCGACTGAAGCTTTCTTT; CDR3aa: CASSYSSQGATEAFF
abundance: .; d_gene: .; v_gene: TRBV2; j_gene: TRBJ1-2; len: 13; CDR3nt: TGTGCCAGCAGTGAAACCGATTCGGGTGGCTACACCTTC; CDR3aa: CASSETDSGGYTF
abundance: few; d_gene: TRBD1; v_gene: TRBV30; j_gene: TRBJ2-7; len: 11; CDR3nt: TGTGCCTGGAGTGGTATGGGACAGGTCGACTTC; CDR3aa: CAWSGMGQVDF
abundance: .; d_gene: TRBD1; v_gene: TRBV19; j_gene: TRBJ1-5; len: 15; CDR3nt: TGTGCCAGTGGACAGGCCCCCGCAACCGATCAGCCCCAGCATTTT; CDR3aa: CASGQAPATDQPQHF
abundance: .; d_gene: TRBD2; v_gene: TRBV4-1; j_gene: TRBJ2-7; len: 17; CDR3nt: TGCGCCAGCAGCCAAGAGGTACTAGCGGGCCGGTTGGGGGAGCAGTACTTC; CDR3aa: CASSQEVLAGRLGEQYF
abundance: .; d_gene: TRBD1; v_gene: TRBV30; j_gene: TRBJ1-4; len: 15; CDR3nt: TGTGCCTGGAGTGAATATGGGACAGGGCGGGAAAAACTGTTTTTT; CDR3aa: CAWSEYGTGREKLFF
abundance: .; d_gene: TRBD1; v_gene: TRBV28; j_gene: TRBJ1-5; len: 13; CDR3nt: TGTGCCAGCAGGTTACAGGGGGCGGAGCCCCAGCATTTT; CDR3aa: CASRLQGAEPQHF
abundance: .; d_gene: .; v_gene: TRBV2; j_gene: TRBJ2-7; len: 13; CDR3nt: TGTGCCAGCCTACCTAGCGAACGGAGAGGGCAGTACTTC; CDR3aa: CASLPSERRGQYF
abundance: .; d_gene: TRBD1; v_gene: TRBV6-1; j_gene: TRBJ1-5; len: 13; CDR3nt: TGTGCCAGCAGGGGACAGGGCGGTCAGCCCCAGCATTTT; CDR3aa: CASRGQGGQPQHF
abundance: once; d_gene: .; v_gene: TRBV5-5; j_gene: TRBJ2-7; len: 16; CDR3nt: TGTGCCAGCAGCCGGTTAGTAGGGCTTCGGGACTACGAGCAGTACTTC; CDR3aa: CASSRLVGLRDYEQYF